This T cell receptor (beta chain) was sequenced for a study of early T cells in non-severe SARS-CoV-2 infection. Turning to the study itself: Sequencing of unsorted whole blood was done on bulk RNA, leaving chains unpaired.

The germline CDR1 and CDR2 sequences are SEHNR and FQNEAQ (reference sequence). V gave up 0 bases and J gave up 7 bases; unmatched junction bases: 0. The CDR3 runs 15 residues. Study results and caveats: Matching against VDJdb likely underestimated virus-specific expansions, favoring anti-spike CD8.

This clonotype has a handful of counts. No antigen is known for it. Each single cDNA molecule received a unique molecular identifier. TCRdb fed the 5' RACE reads into MiXCR, producing one record per CDR3 protein. The profile shows fewer than 110,000 distinct CDR3 sequences, around 10% of them singletons. This TCR derives from an adult who was a healthcare worker with PCR-confirmed SARS-CoV-2 infection or an uninfected control (not recorded which). The rearrangement joins TRBV7-9 to TRBJ2-1; 13 bases align to TRBD2. Sequences were obtained from whole blood. Here the CDR3 reads CASSLAGLAGNEQFF. The CDR3 region has the DNA TGTGCCAGCAGCTTAGCGGGACTAGCGGGGAATGAGCAGTTCTTC.